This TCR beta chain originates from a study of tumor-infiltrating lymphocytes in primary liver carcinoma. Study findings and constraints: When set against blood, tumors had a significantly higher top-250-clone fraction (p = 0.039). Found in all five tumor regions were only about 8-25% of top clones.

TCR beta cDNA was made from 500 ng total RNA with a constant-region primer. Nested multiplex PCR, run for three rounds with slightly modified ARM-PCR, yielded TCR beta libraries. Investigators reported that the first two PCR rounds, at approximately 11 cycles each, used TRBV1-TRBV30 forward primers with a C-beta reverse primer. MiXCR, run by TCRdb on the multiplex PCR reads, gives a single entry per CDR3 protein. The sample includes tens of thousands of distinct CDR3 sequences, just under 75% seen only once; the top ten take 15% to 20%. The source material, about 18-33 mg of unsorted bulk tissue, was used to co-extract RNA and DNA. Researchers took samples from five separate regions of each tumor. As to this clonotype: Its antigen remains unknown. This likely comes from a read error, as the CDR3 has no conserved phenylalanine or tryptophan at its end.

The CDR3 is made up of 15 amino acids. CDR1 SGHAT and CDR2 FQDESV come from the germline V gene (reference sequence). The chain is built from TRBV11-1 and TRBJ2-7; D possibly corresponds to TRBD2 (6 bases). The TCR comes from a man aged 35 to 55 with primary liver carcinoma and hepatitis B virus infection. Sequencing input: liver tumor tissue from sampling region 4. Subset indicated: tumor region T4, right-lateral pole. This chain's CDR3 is CAISSSRDSSYEQYY. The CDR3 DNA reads TGTGCCATCAGCTCATCCCGGGACTCCTCCTATGAGCAGTACTAC.